The rows below give T cell receptor beta chains drawn from one sample of a study of cytomegalovirus exposure and HLA in healthy donors. Method: immunoSEQ multiplex PCR; TCRdb's copy keeps in-frame clones and lacks some. The sample yields 150,000 to 200,000 clones, approximately 84% seen once. Sequencing was performed on PBMCs. The source is a woman in her 40s in good health and CMV-seropositive. Each CDR3 is given with its conserved first and last residue. A D gene is named only where the DNA matches it firmly. Some rows have no size entry. The others give once, few or many, or a class for an expanded clone.

>TRBJ1-2|few|TRBD1|TRBV5-4
TGTGCCAGCAAGGGACAGGGGGCGGGAGACTATGGCTACACCTTC
CASKGQGAGDYGYTF
>TRBJ2-1|few|TRBD1|TRBV29-1
TGCAGCGGCCGTGGGACAGGGGTTAATGAGCAGTTCTTC
CSGRGTGVNEQFF
>TRBJ2-2|-|TRBD1|TRBV30
TGTGCCTGGAGTGCACAGGGGGACGGGGAGCTGTTTTTT
CAWSAQGDGELFF
>TRBJ2-1|-|TRBD2|TRBV6-6
TGTGCCAGCAGTTACCCGGGACTAAGGGACAATGAGCAGTTCTTC
CASSYPGLRDNEQFF
>TRBJ1-2|-|-|TRBV30
TGTGCCTGGAGAACCACGGAGAGAGGCTACACCTTC
CAWRTTERGYTF
>TRBJ1-1|-|TRBD1|TRBV29-1
TGCAGCGTTGAAGGGACAGGGGGCGCGAACACTGAAGCTTTCTTT
CSVEGTGGANTEAFF
>TRBJ1-1|-|TRBD1|TRBV7-8
TGTGCCAGCAGCCCAGGGGGCGCTTTGACTGAAGCTTTCTTT
CASSPGGALTEAFF
>TRBJ1-3|-|-|TRBV5-1
TGCGCCAGCAGCTTGGCACCACATTCTGGAAACACCATATATTTT
CASSLAPHSGNTIYF
>TRBJ2-7|-|-|TRBV2
TGTGCCAGCGGGTGGTCCGACAGCTCCTACGAGCAGTACTTC
CASGWSDSSYEQYF
>TRBJ1-2|-|TRBD1|TRBV7-3
TGTGCCAGCAGCTTAATGGTAGAGACAGGGAGTTTCGTTCGAGGCTACACCTTC
CASSLMVETGSFVRGYTF
>TRBJ1-2|-|-|TRBV6-5
TGTGCCAGCAGGGGACATGGACGGGCCGTTGGCTACACCTTC
CASRGHGRAVGYTF
>TRBJ1-1|-|-|TRBV19
TGTGCCTGTCGGGTGGGGGCGAACACTGAAGCTTTCTTT
CACRVGANTEAFF
>TRBJ2-5|-|-|TRBV5-1
TGCGCCAGCAACCCCTCGGGGGTTAGGCAAGAGACCCAGTACTTC
CASNPSGVRQETQYF
>TRBJ1-1|-|TRBD1|TRBV30
TGTGCCTGGAGTGACCGACAGGGGATGAACACTGAAGCTTTCTTT
CAWSDRQGMNTEAFF
>TRBJ2-6|-|-|TRBV9
TGTGCCAGCAGCCCGGGTGGCCTTCTATCTGGGGCCAACGTCCTGACTTTC
CASSPGGLLSGANVLTF
>TRBJ2-3|-|TRBD2|TRBV7-9
TGTGCCAGCAGCTCTAGCGGGAACACAGATACGCAGTATTTT
CASSSSGNTDTQYF
>TRBJ1-5|few|TRBD1|TRBV2
TGTGCCAGCAGTGAACCCGGACAGGGAATTGGTGGCAATCAGCCCCAGCATTTT
CASSEPGQGIGGNQPQHF
>TRBJ1-6|few|-|TRBV30
TGTGCCTGGAGTGGAGAGGCCGGGGATAATTCACCCCTCCACTTT
CAWSGEAGDNSPLHF
>TRBJ2-7|-|-|TRBV5-1
TGCGCCAGCAGCGAACAGGGCTTGTACGAGCAGTACTTC
CASSEQGLYEQYF
>TRBJ1-1|few|TRBD1|TRBV6-1
TGTGCCAGCAGCCTTGACAGGGGAACTGAAGCTTTCTTT
CASSLDRGTEAFF
>TRBJ2-7|-|-|TRBV7-2
TGTGCCAGCAGCCGCAGGTCGGGGAGCTACGAGCAGTACTTC
CASSRRSGSYEQYF
>TRBJ1-1|once|TRBD1|TRBV5-1
TGCGCCAGCAGCCTTTTTCCCGCGTTGGGACAGGGGGTCTCGAACACTGAAGCTTTCTTT
CASSLFPALGQGVSNTEAFF
>TRBJ2-5|-|TRBD2|TRBV9
TGTGCCAGCAGCGCAGTAGCGGGGGGGTTGGAGACCCAGTACTTC
CASSAVAGGLETQYF
>TRBJ1-1|-|-|TRBV30
TGTGCCGGAGAACAGGGTCAGGGCACTGAAGCTTTCTTT
CAGEQGQGTEAFF
>TRBJ2-7|-|-|TRBV6-1
TGTGCCAGCGTCCCGGGAGTTCCCTACGAGCAGTACTTC
CASVPGVPYEQYF
>TRBJ1-2|-|TRBD1|TRBV6-5
TGTGCCAGCAGTTCCACAGGGGGCTCTGGCTACACCTTC
CASSSTGGSGYTF
>TRBJ1-4|once|-|TRBV11-2
TGTGCCAGCAGCCGACTGGGAGGGGACCCTAATGAAAAACTGTTTTTT
CASSRLGGDPNEKLFF
>TRBJ2-5|-|TRBD2|TRBV7-9
TGTGCCAGCAGCCTAGCGGGGGGGCAAGAGACCCAGTACTTC
CASSLAGGQETQYF
>TRBJ1-1|-|-|TRBV29-1
TGCAGCGTTCGTTGGGGACAGAACACTGAAGCTTTCTTT
CSVRWGQNTEAFF
>TRBJ1-1|-|-|TRBV7-2
TGTGCCAGCAGCTTAGACAGGGTGAACACTGAAGCTTTCTTT
CASSLDRVNTEAFF
>TRBJ2-5|-|-|TRBV11-2
TGTGCCAGCAGCTCGGGGGGCTGGTTCCAAGAGACCCAGTACTTC
CASSSGGWFQETQYF
>TRBJ1-2|-|-|TRBV19
TGTGCCAGTAGTCACAACAGGGATTCGTACGGCTACACCTTC
CASSHNRDSYGYTF
>TRBJ2-5|-|TRBD2|TRBV6-6
TGTGCCAGCAGAAGGGGACTAGCTGGGGGGAAAGAGACCCAGTACTTC
CASRRGLAGGKETQYF
>TRBJ1-2|few|-|TRBV28
TGTGCCAGCATCGAGGGGGAGTATGGCTACACCTTC
CASIEGEYGYTF
>TRBJ2-2|-|TRBD2|TRBV13
TGTGCCAGCAGCCGGGGCAGAGGCCTCGCGGGGGGCAACACCGGGGAGCTGTTTTTT
CASSRGRGLAGGNTGELFF
>TRBJ2-2|-|TRBD1|TRBV7-8
TGTGCCAGTACCGGCCTACAGGGGGCGATCACCGGGGAGCTGTTTTTT
CASTGLQGAITGELFF
>TRBJ2-3|-|-|TRBV6-1
TGTGCCAGCAGTGAAGGAGGGGGTTTAGCAGATACGCAGTATTTT
CASSEGGGLADTQYF
>TRBJ1-4|-|-|TRBV6-1
TGTGCCAGTGCCGGCGGGCGGAATGAAAAACTGTTTTTT
CASAGGRNEKLFF
>TRBJ1-1|-|-|TRBV28
TGTGCCAGCAGTTTTGGGTTTGGGGGACTGGCTTTCTTT
CASSFGFGGLAFF
>TRBJ1-2|few|TRBD1|TRBV28
TGTGCCAGCAGCACCGGACAGGGGGCATGGGGAAAAAACTATGGCTACACCTTC
CASSTGQGAWGKNYGYTF
>TRBJ2-1|once|TRBD2|TRBV9
TGTGCCAGCAGCTACTCTAGCGGGAATGAGCAGTTCTTC
CASSYSSGNEQFF
>TRBJ1-2|-|-|TRBV30
TGTGCCTGGAGGGAGCCAGCTAACTATGGCTACACCTTC
CAWREPANYGYTF
>TRBJ2-5|-|-|TRBV7-2
TGTGCCAGCAGCTTATTGCCGGGTACTTCGCAAGAGACCCAGTACTTC
CASSLLPGTSQETQYF
>TRBJ1-1|few|TRBD1|TRBV6-5
TGTGCCAGCAGTTACTCGACAGGGGTGTACACTGAAGCTTTCTTT
CASSYSTGVYTEAFF
>TRBJ1-1|once|-|TRBV4-2
TGTGCCAGCAGCCAAGATTTTCGGGAAACTGAAGCTTTCTTT
CASSQDFRETEAFF
>TRBJ2-3|-|TRBD2|TRBV13
TGTGCCAGCAGCTTAGAGGCGGGGGGAGTGAGTACAGATACGCAGTATTTT
CASSLEAGGVSTDTQYF
>TRBJ2-2|-|-|TRBV5-1
TGCGCCAGCAGCCATCACGGACAGTCCGGGGAGCTGTTTTTT
CASSHHGQSGELFF
>TRBJ2-7|-|TRBD2|TRBV4-1
TGCGCCAGCAGCCAAGCGCTGGGGGGGGAGAACTACGAGCAGTACTTC
CASSQALGGENYEQYF
>TRBJ2-3|-|TRBD2|TRBV6-1
TGTGCCAGCAGTGAAAGCGGGGGGCTCACAGATACGCAGTATTTT
CASSESGGLTDTQYF
>TRBJ2-4|few|-|TRBV2
TGTGCCAGTTACAGGGAAAACAGTCAGTACTTC
CASYRENSQYF
>TRBJ2-7|-|-|TRBV10-3
TGTGCCATCAGTGCGGGGGCAGGGGGTACCTACGAGCAGTACTTC
CAISAGAGGTYEQYF
>TRBJ2-1|once|-|TRBV7-3
TGTGCCAGCAGCTCCGTTTTCTCAGGGCAGGATGAGCAGTTCTTC
CASSSVFSGQDEQFF
>TRBJ2-3|-|-|TRBV5-4
TGTGCCACCACCGGGGAAGGCACAGATACGCAGTATTTT
CATTGEGTDTQYF
>TRBJ1-1|-|-|TRBV28
TGTGCCAGCAGTCGGCTGGGTGGGGCGCTGGGCACTGAAGCTTTCTTT
CASSRLGGALGTEAFF
>TRBJ1-1|-|TRBD1|TRBV4-1
TGCGCCAGCAGCCAAGATACAGGGAGGTGGACAGGCACTGAAGCTTTCTTT
CASSQDTGRWTGTEAFF
>TRBJ1-2|-|TRBD1|TRBV5-1
TGCGCCAGCAGCTCACAGGGGGCGGGCTACACCTTC
CASSSQGAGYTF
>TRBJ1-2|-|-|TRBV6-1
TGTGCCAGCAGGGTAGCAGGGGGCTACACCTTC
CASRVAGGYTF
>TRBJ2-3|-|TRBD2|TRBV29-1
TGCAGCGTTCTAGCGGGGGGGAGTGGTACGCAGTATTTT
CSVLAGGSGTQYF
>TRBJ1-3|-|-|TRBV13
TGTGCCAGCAGCTTATTGCGGGTGATAAACACCATATATTTT
CASSLLRVINTIYF